The clone carrying this T cell receptor beta chain was observed many times. The antigen is unknown. The CDR3 extends over 11 amino acids. V dropped 3 bases and J dropped 5 bases, with 4 bases sitting between them. Germline CDR1 is LGHDT and CDR2 is YNNKEL (reference sequence). In the original analysis: Clinicopathological groups differed in CDR3, with these differences serving to build a distant-metastasis classifier for papillary thyroid cancer. TCRdb re-analyzed the PCR reads using MiXCR. The authors' filters were not applied to this entry. The table has 35,000 to 50,000 clones, more than 3% seen once. These data come from a study of metastatic and nonmetastatic thyroid tumors. At the level of the study: Repertoires from malignant and benign thyroid patients were compared across blood and tumor or nodule tissue.

No treatment had been given to any patient before thyroid surgery. General observations from the study: Compared with benign nodules, malignant thyroid tumors were reported to have significantly higher TCR beta diversity in both blood and tumor.

The V and J genes are TRBV3-1 and TRBJ1-2; D remains ambiguous. The TCR sequence derives from a female donor with papillary thyroid cancer or a benign thyroid nodule (not recorded which). Some clones in this sample may be carry-over from other donors' samples. The specimen sequenced was blood. The CDR3 region is CASSHVYGYTF. The DNA for the CDR3 is TGTGCCAGCAGCCACGTTTATGGCTACACCTTC.